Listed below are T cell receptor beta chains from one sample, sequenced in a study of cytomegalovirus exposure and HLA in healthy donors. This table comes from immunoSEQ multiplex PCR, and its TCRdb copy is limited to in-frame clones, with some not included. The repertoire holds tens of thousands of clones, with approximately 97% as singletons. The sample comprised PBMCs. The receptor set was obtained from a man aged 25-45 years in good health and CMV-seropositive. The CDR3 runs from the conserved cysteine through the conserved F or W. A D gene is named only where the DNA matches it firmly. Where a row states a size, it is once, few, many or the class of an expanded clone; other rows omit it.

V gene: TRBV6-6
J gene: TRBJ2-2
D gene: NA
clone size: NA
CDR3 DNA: TGTGCCAGCAGTAAGGGGAAGTACGGGGAGCTGTTTTTT
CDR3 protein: CASSKGKYGELFF

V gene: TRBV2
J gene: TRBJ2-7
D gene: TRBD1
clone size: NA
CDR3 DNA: TGTGCCAGCACCCGGGACAGGGGCCACGAGCAGTACTTC
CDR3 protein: CASTRDRGHEQYF

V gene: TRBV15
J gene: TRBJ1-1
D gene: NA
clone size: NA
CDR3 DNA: TGTGCCACCAGCATTTCAGGGAACACTGAAGCTTTCTTT
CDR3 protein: CATSISGNTEAFF

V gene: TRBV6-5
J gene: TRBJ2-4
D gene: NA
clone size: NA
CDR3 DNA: TGTGCCAGCAGCCCGGTGCAACGTTATAAAAACATTCAGTACTTC
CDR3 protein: CASSPVQRYKNIQYF

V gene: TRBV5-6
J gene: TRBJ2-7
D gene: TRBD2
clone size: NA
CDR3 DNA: TGTGCCAGCAGCCCGGTGACTAGCGGGACCCTACGCTACGAGCAGTACTTC
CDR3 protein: CASSPVTSGTLRYEQYF

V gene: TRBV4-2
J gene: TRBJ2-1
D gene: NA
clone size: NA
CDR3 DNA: TGTGCCAGCAGCCAGACACAGGGTGAGCAGTTCTTC
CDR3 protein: CASSQTQGEQFF

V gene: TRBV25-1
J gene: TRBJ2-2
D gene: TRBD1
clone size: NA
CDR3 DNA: TGTGCCAGCAGTGAATTAACAGGGGCGAACACCGGGGAGCTGTTTTTT
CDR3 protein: CASSELTGANTGELFF

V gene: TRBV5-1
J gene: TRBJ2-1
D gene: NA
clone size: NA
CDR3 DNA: TGCGCCAGCAGCTTAGGCCTTCGGGTCTACAATGAGCAGTTCTTC
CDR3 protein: CASSLGLRVYNEQFF

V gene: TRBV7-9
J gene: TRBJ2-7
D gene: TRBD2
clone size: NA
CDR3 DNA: TGTGCCAGCAGCTCACCGGGACTAGCGGGAGTCGAGCAGTACTTC
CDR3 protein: CASSSPGLAGVEQYF

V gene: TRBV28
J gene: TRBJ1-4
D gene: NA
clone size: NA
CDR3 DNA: TGTGCCAGCATGGGCCAGGCGACAACTAATGAAAAACTGTTTTTT
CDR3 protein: CASMGQATTNEKLFF

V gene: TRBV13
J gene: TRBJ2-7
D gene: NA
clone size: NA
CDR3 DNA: TGTGCCAGCCTTCGGCGGCGGGTCTCCTCCTACGAGCAGTACTTC
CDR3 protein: CASLRRRVSSYEQYF

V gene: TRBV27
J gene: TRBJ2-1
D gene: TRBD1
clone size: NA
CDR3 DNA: TGTGCCAGCAGTTCAATACAGGGGTATGGGAATGAGCAGTTCTTC
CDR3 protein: CASSSIQGYGNEQFF

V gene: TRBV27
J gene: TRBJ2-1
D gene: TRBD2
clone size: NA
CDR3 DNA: TGTGCCAGCAAGGATTGGAGCGGGAGGAAAGGCAATGAGCAGTTCTTC
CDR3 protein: CASKDWSGRKGNEQFF

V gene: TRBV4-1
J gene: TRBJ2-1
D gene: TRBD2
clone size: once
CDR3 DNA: TGCGCCAGCAGTTACGACAGCGGGAGCATGTACAATGAGCAGTTCTTC
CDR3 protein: CASSYDSGSMYNEQFF

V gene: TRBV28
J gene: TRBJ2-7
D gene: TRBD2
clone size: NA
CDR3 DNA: TGTGCCAGCAGTGTGCGGCTAGCGGGACACTACGAGCAGTACTTC
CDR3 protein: CASSVRLAGHYEQYF

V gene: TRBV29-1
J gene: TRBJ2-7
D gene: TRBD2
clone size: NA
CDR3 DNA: TGCAGCGTTGGACGACAGCGGGAGCCCCCTTACGAGCAGTACTTC
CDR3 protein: CSVGRQREPPYEQYF

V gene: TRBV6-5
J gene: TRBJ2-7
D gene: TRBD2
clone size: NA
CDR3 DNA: TGTGCCAGCAGTTACTCCCCTAGCGGAGGGTACGAGCAGTACTTC
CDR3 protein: CASSYSPSGGYEQYF

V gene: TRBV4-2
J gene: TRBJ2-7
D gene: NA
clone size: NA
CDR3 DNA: TGTGCCAGCAGCCTCTCCCAGGGATACGAGCAGTACTTC
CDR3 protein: CASSLSQGYEQYF

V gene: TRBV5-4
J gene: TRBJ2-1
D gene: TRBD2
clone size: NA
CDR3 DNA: TGTGCCAGCAGCTTCCCAGCGGGAGAAAGCTACAATGAGCAGTTCTTC
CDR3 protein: CASSFPAGESYNEQFF

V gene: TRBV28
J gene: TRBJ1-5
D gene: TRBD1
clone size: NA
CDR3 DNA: TGTGCCAGCAGTTGGGTGGCAGGGGGCGAGGGCAATCAGCCCCAGCATTTT
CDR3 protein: CASSWVAGGEGNQPQHF

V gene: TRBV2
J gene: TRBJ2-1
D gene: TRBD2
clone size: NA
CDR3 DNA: TGTGCCAGCAGGGCCGGGACTAGCTCTGATGAGCAGTTCTTC
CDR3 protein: CASRAGTSSDEQFF

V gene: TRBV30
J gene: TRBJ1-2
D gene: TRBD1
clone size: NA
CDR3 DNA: TGTGCCTGGACTAGGTTTCAGGGGGCGAACTATGGCTACACCTTC
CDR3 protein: CAWTRFQGANYGYTF

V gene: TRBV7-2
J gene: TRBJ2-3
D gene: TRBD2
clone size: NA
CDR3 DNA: TGTGCCAGCAGCCCAGGACTAGCGTTCGAGAGCACAGATACGCAGTATTTT
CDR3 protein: CASSPGLAFESTDTQYF

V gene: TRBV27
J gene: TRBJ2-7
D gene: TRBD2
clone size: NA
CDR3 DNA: TGTGCCAGCAGTCCCGGACTAGCGCGGACCTACGAGCAGTACTTC
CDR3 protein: CASSPGLARTYEQYF